The present T cell receptor (beta chain) was sequenced within a study of T cell responses to AZD1222 COVID-19 vaccine. Study-wide findings and caveats: Clonal diversity was possibly underestimated; the donors were predominantly white British and more often female. Spike-specific TCR breadth and depth went up after people got two AZD1222 doses. Recipients of AZD1222 seropositive at baseline numbered only 6 or 7. Reportedly, nearly half the spike-specific TCRs target unmutated variant regions.

With respect to this clone: Antigen: not known.

Generated by immunoSEQ multiplex PCR, the TCRdb table keeps only in-frame clones and is missing some. Among some 90,000 clones, around 91% were seen once, and the ten largest hold around 5%. CDR1 MDHEN and CDR2 SYDVKM come from the germline V gene. This CDR3 is 14 amino acids long. V trimming: 7 bases; J trimming: 4 bases; junction bases outside the gene matches: 8. The sequence came from an adult in good health. Here the sequenced sample was peripheral blood, taken on day 0 of MenACWY control vaccination. The chain links TRBV28 to TRBJ2-3, with TRBD2 matching 7 bases. The CDR3 region is CASIWGTNADTQYF. CDR3 DNA sequence: TGTGCCAGCATCTGGGGGACTAATGCAGATACGCAGTATTTT.